This is a list of T cell receptor beta chains from one sample in a study of T cells in Graves' hyperthyroidism and ophthalmopathy. Via MiXCR, TCRdb re-called the multiplex PCR reads, giving one row per CDR3 protein. This sample carries around 25,000 distinct CDR3 sequences, 45% to 50% of them seen once, and the ten largest clones take about a quarter. Input material: blood. Receptor source: a woman in her 40s with Graves' hyperthyroidism that later progressed to Graves' ophthalmopathy. The CDR3 runs from the conserved cysteine through the conserved F or W. A D gene is named only where the DNA matches it firmly. The size entry is marked missing in some rows and otherwise reads once, few, many or a size class.

j_gene | abundance | v_gene | d_gene | CDR3aa | CDR3nt
TRBJ2-3 | many | TRBV6-4 | . | CASSVSSTDTQYF | TGTGCCAGCAGTGTGTCCAGCACAGATACGCAGTATTTT
TRBJ1-3 | many | TRBV12-3/TRBV12-4 | . | CASSFDTRSGNTIYF | TGTGCCAGCAGTTTTGATACGAGATCTGGAAACACCATATATTTT
TRBJ1-6 | . | TRBV29-1 | . | CSAWGTSGRNSPLHF | TGCAGCGCATGGGGGACTAGCGGGAGGAATTCACCCCTCCACTTT
TRBJ2-1 | . | TRBV10-3 | TRBD2 | CAISESLAGLKYNEQFF | TGTGCCATCAGTGAGTCGTTAGCGGGACTAAAATACAATGAGCAGTTCTTC
TRBJ2-7 | . | TRBV20-1 | . | CSASSGIDYEQYF | TGCAGTGCTAGCAGCGGAATCGATTACGAGCAGTACTTC
TRBJ1-1 | . | TRBV10-3 | . | CAISEPIAAEAFF | TGTGCCATCAGTGAGCCCATTGCAGCAGAAGCTTTCTTT
TRBJ1-5 | . | TRBV20-1 | . | CSAGVDRNQPQHF | TGCAGTGCTGGAGTTGACAGGAATCAGCCCCAGCATTTT
TRBJ1-6 | . | TRBV12-3/TRBV12-4 | TRBD1 | CASSSPSTGYPLHF | TGTGCCAGCAGTTCTCCCTCGACAGGGTACCCCCTCCACTTT
TRBJ2-2 | . | TRBV7-3 | TRBD2 | CASGTSGTSGGTGELFF | TGTGCCAGCGGGACCTCCGGGACTAGCGGGGGAACCGGGGAGCTGTTTTTT
TRBJ2-7 | few | TRBV14 | . | CASSTRDTRYEQYF | TGTGCCAGCAGCACCCGGGACACCCGATACGAGCAGTACTTC
TRBJ2-7 | . | TRBV5-6 | . | CASSLGARGLVYEQYF | TGTGCCAGCAGCTTGGGGGCGCGGGGGCTGGTCTACGAGCAGTACTTC
TRBJ2-2 | . | TRBV13 | . | CASSLEGTRNTGELFF | TGTGCCAGCAGCTTAGAAGGGACCCGGAACACCGGGGAGCTGTTTTTT
TRBJ2-3 | few | TRBV25-1 | TRBD2 | CASSESGAGAGDTQYF | TGTGCCAGCAGTGAATCGGGAGCGGGAGCCGGGGATACGCAGTATTTT
TRBJ2-7 | . | TRBV7-9 | TRBD1 | CASSPPGQVSYEQYF | TGTGCCAGCAGCCCCCCGGGACAGGTCTCCTACGAGCAGTACTTC
TRBJ2-1 | medium-sized | TRBV20-1 | . | CSAYGVEQFF | TGCAGTGCTTACGGAGTTGAGCAGTTCTTC
TRBJ2-1 | . | TRBV29-1 | TRBD2 | CSHTGGWAGEIGNEQFF | TGCAGTCACACCGGGGGGTGGGCGGGAGAAATAGGCAATGAGCAGTTCTTC
TRBJ2-7 | . | TRBV6-1 | TRBD2 | CASMGTSGTYGQYF | TGTGCCAGCATGGGGACTAGCGGGACCTACGGGCAGTACTTC
TRBJ2-3 | . | TRBV12-3/TRBV12-4 | . | CASRRSRDPDTQYF | TGTGCCAGCAGAAGATCCCGGGACCCAGATACGCAGTATTTT